This T cell receptor beta chain was identified during a study of cytomegalovirus exposure and HLA in healthy donors. Broader study findings: A few chains tied to CMV proved CMV antigen-specific in vitro. Whilst most TCR sequences proved rare, a subset of public TCRs occurred across many donors. Analyzed later, most CMV-associated TCR beta chains appeared HLA-restricted.

PCR amplification relied on 60 Vbeta primers (plus 13 Jbeta primers). Profiled with immunoSEQ multiplex PCR; TCRdb holds only in-frame clones, not every one. The repertoire holds about 150,000 clones, around 85% seen once, with 1% in the top ten. The CDR3 totals 15 residues. J was trimmed by 3 bases and V by 4 bases; bases with no gene match: 4. Germline V gene lookup returns CDR1 ENHRY and CDR2 SYGVKD. Concerning this clone: Its matching antigen is unknown.

The chain combines TRBV10-3 with TRBJ1-5; TRBD1 aligns across 9 bases. This sequence originates from a boy younger than 10 in good health and CMV-seronegative. The sample taken for sequencing was PBMCs. In DNA form, the CDR3 reads TGTGCCATCAGTGGAGGGGACAGGGCCAATCAGCCCCAGCATTTT. Encoded protein: CAISGGDRANQPQHF.